This T cell receptor (beta chain) was captured by sequencing in a study of blood T cell repertoires in COVID-19. Looking at the study overall: The United States, Italy and Spain supplied acute and convalescent COVID-19 samples. The analysed material was cDNA or gDNA that came from T cells, B-cell-depleted T cells, or PBMCs.

Per the original methods: Estimation of nucleated cell counts was performed using reference gene primer amplification. Clones were read by immunoSEQ multiplex PCR, and TCRdb kept only the in-frame ones, dropping some. V and J calls and clone size follow that table, whereas D and trimming were derived from the DNA. The table lists under 13,000 clones, around 85% of them singletons. This clone has a single count. Germline V lookup: CDR1 MDHEN, CDR2 SYDVKM. V was clipped by 2 bases and J by 9 bases; unmatched bases: 9. The CDR3 consists of 14 residues. J is TRBJ2-5 and V is TRBV28; 7 bases fit TRBD2. The clonotype originates from a man in his 70s with active COVID-19. Sequenced sample: peripheral blood. CDR3 sequence: CASSLVAGVAPQYF. DNA of the CDR3: TGTGCCAGCAGTTTAGTTGCGGGGGTGGCCCCCCAGTACTTC.